One sample yielded the 19 T cell receptor beta chains listed below, sequenced in a study of T cell changes during pregnancy in multiple sclerosis. Method: immunoSEQ multiplex PCR; TCRdb's copy keeps in-frame clones and lacks some. The table includes about 80,000 clones, 92% detected once. This sample comprised peripheral blood, obtained before pregnancy. The receptor set was obtained from a female donor with multiple sclerosis, enrolled in a pregnancy study.

The chain is built from TRBV7-2 and TRBJ1-2; D gene ambiguous. Germline lookup yields CDR1 SGHTA and CDR2 FQGNSA. Deletions cut 0 bases from V and 8 bases from J, with 16 bases between. The CDR3 is 15 residues long. The CDR3 loop is CASSLAPSDSGGYTF. In DNA, the CDR3 is TGTGCCAGCAGCTTAGCCCCGTCGGATTCAGGCGGCTACACCTTC.

This chain joins TRBV28 and TRBJ2-1; the D gene is possibly TRBD2 (5 bases). CDR1 and CDR2 (germline): MDHEN, SYDVKM. There are 13 residues in the CDR3. Trimming pared 10 bases from V and 5 bases from J, leaving 15 bases between. This CDR3 is CATLLFGNNEQFF. The CDR3 region has the DNA TGTGCCACCCTTCTTTTCGGGAACAATGAGCAGTTCTTC.

CDR3 bases: TGTGCCTGGAGTGCCGTCTATGGCTACACCTTC. This codes for CAWSAVYGYTF. The chain uses TRBV30 and TRBJ1-2; D is undetermined. Trimming removed 1 base at V and 4 bases at J, with 4 bases between. Per germline, CDR1 GTSNPN and CDR2 SVGIG (reference sequence). The CDR3 loop spans 11 amino acids.

The chain joins TRBV27 to TRBJ2-3, with 7 bases matching TRBD2. Germline V lookup: CDR1 MNHEY, CDR2 SMNVEV (reference sequence). Losses at the gene ends were 1 base for V and 6 bases for J; bases not matched to a gene: 13. The CDR3 runs 17 residues. The CDR3 nucleotides read TGTGCCAGCAGTTTATTTCGAGCAGCGGGATCCAATGATACGCAGTATTTT. This codes for CASSLFRAAGSNDTQYF.

The chain couples TRBV5-3 to TRBJ2-7; D not certain. TRBV5-3 is classed as an ORF, of uncertain function. CDR3 length: 12 amino acids. Deletions cut 5 bases from V and 6 bases from J, with 12 bases between. Here the CDR3 DNA reads TGTGCCAGAAGTCGTGGGCAAGCCGAGCAGTACTTC. It yields the protein CARSRGQAEQYF.

V gene TRBV2 combines with J gene TRBJ2-3, with 10 bases matching TRBD1. The CDR3 extends over 14 amino acids. V lost 7 bases and J lost 4; bases outside the gene matches: 5. CDR1 and CDR2 (germline): SNHLY, FYNNEI. The CDR3 loop is CASKWDRGSDTQYF. The DNA for the CDR3 is TGTGCCAGCAAGTGGGACAGGGGTTCAGATACGCAGTATTTT.

Concerning this clone: Additional DNA sequences in this sample encode the identical CDR3. The chain is built from TRBV6-6 and TRBJ2-2; D call uncertain. The CDR3 runs 12 residues. Germline V gene sequence: CDR1 MNHNY, CDR2 SVGAGI (reference sequence). V gave up 3 bases and J gave up 5 bases, with 4 bases separating them. CDR3 nucleotide sequence: TGTGCCAGCAGTTATCCTACCGGGGAGCTGTTTTTT. Residues: CASSYPTGELFF.

V usage is TRBV4-2 and J usage is TRBJ2-7; 10 nucleotides align to TRBD2. Germline V lookup: CDR1 LGHNA, CDR2 YNFKEQ. The CDR3 spans 17 residues. V lost 0 bases and J lost 2; bases outside the gene matches: 7. The CDR3: CASSQDQLAGQTYEQYF. Here the CDR3 DNA reads TGTGCCAGCAGCCAAGATCAACTAGCGGGGCAGACCTACGAGCAGTACTTC.

The chain carries TRBV4-1 and TRBJ1-5, with D uncertain. Germline V CDR1 and CDR2: MGHRA, YSYEKL. Trimming removed 0 bases from V and 0 bases from J, with 15 bases in between. The CDR3 runs to 18 residues. The CDR3 DNA is TGCGCCAGCAGCCAAGACCCATTCCCCCCAAATAGCAATCAGCCCCAGCATTTT. It translates to CASSQDPFPPNSNQPQHF.

This chain links TRBV28 with TRBJ2-1; TRBD2 matches at 13 bases. Germline lookup yields CDR1 MDHEN and CDR2 SYDVKM. With V trimmed by 4 bases and J by 1 base, 7 bases remained unmatched. The CDR3 runs to 18 residues. CDR3 sequence (DNA): TGTGCCAGCAGTTGGTATTGGACTAGCGGGAGTTCCTACAATGAGCAGTTCTTC. This gives the protein CASSWYWTSGSSYNEQFF.

V and J are TRBV4-1 and TRBJ1-4, with TRBD1 as a possible D gene (5 bases). Germline CDR1 MGHRA, CDR2 YSYEKL. Deletions cut 1 base from V and 8 bases from J, with 17 bases between. The length of the CDR3 is 16 residues. As DNA, the CDR3 is TGCGCCAGCAGCCAAGGGGCAGCGCACGGGGGAGAAAAACTGTTTTTT. Translating gives CASSQGAAHGGEKLFF.

The rearrangement joins TRBV28 to TRBJ1-1; 7 bases are shared with TRBD1. V lost 6 bases to trimming and J lost 4 bases; unmatched junction nucleotides: 8. The CDR3 is made up of 14 amino acids. The germline V gene has CDR1 MDHEN and CDR2 SYDVKM. Here the CDR3 DNA reads TGTGCCAGCAGGAACAGGGGTCCGGGCACTGAAGCTTTCTTT. Translated: CASRNRGPGTEAFF.

The chain recombines TRBV10-2 with TRBJ2-5, with a possible D match to TRBD1 (7 bases). Germline assignment: CDR1 WSHSY and CDR2 SAAADI. The V gene lost 11 bases and the J gene lost 4 bases, with 14 bases spanning the gap. There are 12 residues in the CDR3. The CDR3 DNA follows: TGCGCCTCGGAGGGGGCGGGAGAGACCCAGTACTTC. Residues: CASEGAGETQYF.

DNA of the CDR3: TGCGCCAGCAGCCCCAAATGGGGGACTGATAGTCACAATGAGCAGTTCTTC. Encoded protein: CASSPKWGTDSHNEQFF. The chain carries TRBV4-1 and TRBJ2-1; weak D call: TRBD2 (6 bases). Germline CDR1 is MGHRA and CDR2 is YSYEKL. The CDR3 covers 17 residues. Trimming stripped 4 bases from V and 5 bases from J, with 21 bases between.

This chain links TRBV27 with TRBJ1-2; the D gene is possibly TRBD1 (5 bases). The CDR3 is made up of 13 amino acids. Trimming left V 4 bases short and J 4 bases short, with 10 bases between. The V gene's germline CDR1 is MNHEY and CDR2 SMNVEV (reference sequence). The CDR3 region has the DNA TGTGCCAGCAGTTCCGATCAGGGCTATGGCTACACCTTC. It specifies CASSSDQGYGYTF.

The chain joins TRBV2 to TRBJ2-7, with 8 nucleotides matching TRBD2. The CDR3 has 15 residues. Germline CDR1 is SNHLY and CDR2 is FYNNEI. The junction had 10 bases not matched to a gene; V was cut back by 5 bases and J by 4 bases. For the CDR3, the DNA is TGTGCCAGCAGTCCGGGGGGGACGGGATTGTACGAGCAGTACTTC. This sequence encodes CASSPGGTGLYEQYF.

The V and J genes are TRBV7-9 and TRBJ2-3, with 9 bases identical to TRBD2. Germline loops: CDR1 SEHNR, CDR2 FQNEAQ (reference sequence). This CDR3 has 17 amino acids. Trimming cost V 1 base and J 3 bases; bases outside gene matches: 8. The CDR3 DNA reads TGTGCCAGCAGCTTAGGGGGCCTAGCGGGAATTACAGATACGCAGTATTTT. Protein: CASSLGGLAGITDTQYF.

The chain recombines TRBV10-3 with TRBJ2-1, with D possibly matching TRBD2 (6 bases). Germline V gene sequence: CDR1 ENHRY, CDR2 SYGVKD. The CDR3 covers 13 residues. V shed 5 bases and J shed 9 bases, with 14 bases lying between them. The CDR3 bases are TGTGCCATCAGTCCGGGGGATTACTTTGAGCAGTTCTTC. This translates into CAISPGDYFEQFF.

This sequence joins TRBV9 and TRBJ2-7, with TRBD2 identical over 10 bases. In germline, CDR1 is SGDLS, CDR2 YYNGEE. The length of the CDR3 is 14 residues. The V segment lost 3 bases and the J segment 2 bases; nucleotides outside the gene matches: 2. CDR3 sequence (DNA): TGTGCCAGCAGCGGGACTAGCGGAACCTACGAGCAGTACTTC. Translation: CASSGTSGTYEQYF.